This T cell receptor (beta chain) was sequenced during a study of blood T cells in healthy people across ages. The V gene's germline CDR1 is KGHSH and CDR2 LQKENI. V was shortened by 3 bases and J by 3 bases, with 15 bases between the two germline ends. CDR3 length: 15 amino acids. Whenever a sample was processed, at least 6 million PBMCs were isolated. Together with a sample-barcoded 5' primer, a J-beta primer mix was included in a second PCR lasting roughly 6 to 12 cycles. Every cDNA molecule bore a tag from a template-switch adaptor containing 12 random nucleotides. Sequencing recovered at least 2.5 million CDR3-containing paired-end reads from each sample. TCRdb processed the 5' RACE reads anew with MiXCR; each CDR3 protein has one entry. The sample shows roughly 1.6 million distinct CDR3 sequences, almost 35% of them seen only once.

Sequences were obtained from blood. The genes are TRBV18 and TRBJ2-7, with D perhaps assigned TRBD1 or TRBD2 (5 bases each). This TCR came from a woman in her 30s in good health. The CDR3 bases are TGTGCCAGCTCACCGTTGCCCGGGACCAGCTACGAGCAGTACTTC. Protein sequence: CASSPLPGTSYEQYF.